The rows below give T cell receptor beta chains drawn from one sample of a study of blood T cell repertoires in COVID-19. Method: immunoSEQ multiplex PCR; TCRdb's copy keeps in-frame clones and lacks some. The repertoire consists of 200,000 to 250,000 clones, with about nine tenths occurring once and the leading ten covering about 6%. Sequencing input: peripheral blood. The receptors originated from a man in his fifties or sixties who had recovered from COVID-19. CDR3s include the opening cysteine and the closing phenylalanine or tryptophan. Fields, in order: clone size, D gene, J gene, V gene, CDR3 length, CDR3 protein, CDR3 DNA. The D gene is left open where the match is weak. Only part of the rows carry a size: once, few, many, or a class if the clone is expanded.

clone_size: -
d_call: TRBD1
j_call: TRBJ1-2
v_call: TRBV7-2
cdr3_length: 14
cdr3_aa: CASSPWTGTYGYTF
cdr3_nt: TGTGCCAGCAGCCCGTGGACAGGGACCTATGGCTACACCTTC

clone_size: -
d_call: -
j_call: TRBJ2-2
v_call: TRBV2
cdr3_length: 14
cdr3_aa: CASRSDRNTGELFF
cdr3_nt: TGTGCCAGCAGGTCAGACAGGAACACCGGGGAGCTGTTTTTT

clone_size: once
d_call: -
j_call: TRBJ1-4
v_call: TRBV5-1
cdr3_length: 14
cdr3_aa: CASRAEVANEKLFF
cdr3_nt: TGCGCCAGCAGAGCGGAGGTTGCTAATGAAAAACTGTTTTTT

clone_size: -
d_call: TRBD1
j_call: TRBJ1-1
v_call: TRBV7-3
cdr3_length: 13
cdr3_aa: CASSTQGGTEAFF
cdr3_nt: TGTGCCAGCAGCACTCAGGGGGGAACTGAAGCTTTCTTT

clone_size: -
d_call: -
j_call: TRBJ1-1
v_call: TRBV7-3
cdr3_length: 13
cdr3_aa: CASSSTGGAEAFF
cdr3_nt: TGTGCCAGCAGCTCTACAGGCGGGGCTGAAGCTTTCTTT

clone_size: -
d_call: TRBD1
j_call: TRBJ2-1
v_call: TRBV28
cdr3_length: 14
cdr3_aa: CASRGTGGRYEQFF
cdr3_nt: TGTGCCAGCAGGGGGACAGGGGGTAGGTATGAGCAGTTCTTC

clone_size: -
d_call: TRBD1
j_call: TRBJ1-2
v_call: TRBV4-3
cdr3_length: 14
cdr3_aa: CASSQERQGNGYTF
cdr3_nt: TGCGCCAGCAGCCAAGAGAGACAGGGGAATGGCTACACCTTC

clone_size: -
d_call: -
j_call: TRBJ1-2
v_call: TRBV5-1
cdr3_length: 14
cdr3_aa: CASSLAGENYGYTF
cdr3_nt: TGCGCCAGCAGCTTGGCAGGGGAAAACTATGGCTACACCTTC

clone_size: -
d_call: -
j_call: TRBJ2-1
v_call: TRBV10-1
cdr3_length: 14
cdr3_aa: CATLPPGSYNEQFF
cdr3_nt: TGCGCCACCCTCCCCCCGGGCTCCTACAATGAGCAGTTCTTC

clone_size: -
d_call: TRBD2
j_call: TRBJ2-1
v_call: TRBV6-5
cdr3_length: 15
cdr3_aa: CASILGTSGNNEQFF
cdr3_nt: TGTGCCAGCATTCTCGGGACTAGCGGGAACAATGAGCAGTTCTTC

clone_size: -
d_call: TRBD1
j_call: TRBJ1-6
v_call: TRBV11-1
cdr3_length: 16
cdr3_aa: CASSLATGVYNSPLHF
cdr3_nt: TGTGCCAGCAGCTTAGCGACAGGGGTATACAATTCACCCCTCCACTTT

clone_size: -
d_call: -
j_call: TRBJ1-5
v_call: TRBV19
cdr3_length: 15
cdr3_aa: CASSTYRGGNQPQHF
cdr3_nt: TGTGCCAGTAGTACTTACAGAGGGGGAAATCAGCCCCAGCATTTT

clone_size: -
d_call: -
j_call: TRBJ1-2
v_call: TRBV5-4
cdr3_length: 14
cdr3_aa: CASSLAGTLYGYTF
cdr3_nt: TGTGCCAGCAGCTTGGCCGGGACATTGTATGGCTACACCTTC

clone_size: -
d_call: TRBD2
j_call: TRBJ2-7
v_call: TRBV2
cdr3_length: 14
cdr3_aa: CAQREWGGSYEQYF
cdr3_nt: TGTGCGCAGCGGGAGTGGGGCGGGAGTTACGAGCAGTACTTC

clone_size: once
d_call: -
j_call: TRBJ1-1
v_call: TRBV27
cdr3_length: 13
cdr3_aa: CASSPQGWTEAFF
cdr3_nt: TGTGCCAGCAGCCCACAGGGTTGGACTGAAGCTTTCTTT